Presented here are 20 T cell receptor gamma chains from one specimen sequenced in a study of gamma delta lymphoproliferative disorders and STAT genes. TCRdb reprocessed the multiplex PCR reads using CATT. The table has under 1,500 gamma-chain clones, less than 10% seen once. PBMCs from patients and controls supplied the genomic DNA for sequencing. The sequencing input was blood. These receptor sequences come from a human donor with gamma-delta T-cell large granular lymphocyte leukemia.

This clone is categorized as medium-sized. The V gene is TRGV8, the J gene TRGJ1 or TRGJ2. Germline V lookup: CDR1 VENAVY, CDR2 YDSYNSRV. The CDR3 is 11 amino acids. V shed 6 bases, J shed 6 bases, and the junction held 5 bases outside the gene matches. The CDR3 DNA reads as TGTGCCACCTGGAGATGTTATAAGAAACTCTTT. Translated: CATWRCYKKLF.

Remarks on this clone: The limits of the CDR3 on the DNA are not certain, so only TCRdb's listed CDR3 is given. The V and J genes are TRGV8 and TRGJ1 or TRGJ2. The CDR3 spans 19 residues, counting both ends. Germline CDR1 reads VENAVY; CDR2 reads YDSYNSRV. This CDR3 is CATWDRIIIRNSLAVEQHF.

This sequence joins TRGV9 and TRGJ1 or TRGJ2. The CDR3 covers 14 residues. V was clipped by 0 bases and J by 7 bases; unmatched bases: 9. Germline loops: CDR1 GITISATS, CDR2 ISYDGTV (reference sequence). The DNA of the CDR3 is TGTGCCTTGTGGGAGGTGCTCTTGAGGTATAAGAAACTCTTT. It translates to CALWEVLLRYKKLF.

By sample share, this clone is medium-sized. The protein that TCRdb holds for this DNA derives from a much larger clone and differs from the translated DNA at residue 8, which likely indicates a read error; the protein shown here is translated from the DNA. CDR3 sequence reads: CATWDGPGMDYYKKLF. The CDR3 DNA reads TGTGCCACCTGGGACGGGCCTGGCATGGATTATTATAAGAAACTCTTT. The genes are TRGV4 and TRGJ1 or TRGJ2. Germline V gives CDR1 EGSTGY, CDR2 YDSYTSSV. The CDR3 loop spans 16 amino acids. Trimming took 4 bases from V and 2 from J; bases not matched to a gene: 14.

Details on this clone: It may be a read error: a sequence one base away is much more abundant. Other nucleotide sequences in the sample specify the same CDR3. The chain carries TRGV10 and TRGJP2. TRGV10 is an ORF, with its function uncertain. The CDR3 spans 18 residues. CDR3 region: CAAWDYAVGDSSDWIKTF. In DNA, the CDR3 is TGTGCTGCGTGGGATTATGCGGTGGGGGATAGTAGTGACTGGATCAAGACGTTT.

Sample share makes this clone medium-sized (0.01 to 0.1%). The rearrangement links TRGV10 to TRGJP1. TRGV10 is an open reading frame whose function is uncertain. The CDR3 loop spans 15 amino acids. The J segment lost 2 bases and the V segment lost 8 bases, leaving 9 bases of the junction unmatched. CDR3 nucleotide sequence: TGTGCTGCGTGGGATAGACAGACCACTGGTTGGTTCAAGATATTT. Protein sequence: CAAWDRQTTGWFKIF.

By proportion, this clone is medium-sized. This probably arose from a read error, given a far larger clone one base away. This specimen includes other DNA sequences encoding the same CDR3. The V and J genes are TRGV4 and TRGJ1 or TRGJ2. The germline V gene has CDR1 EGSTGY and CDR2 YDSYTSSV. V dropped 4 bases and J dropped 2; count of bases not matched to a gene: 14. The length of the CDR3 is 16 residues. The CDR3 coding sequence is TGTGCCACCTGGGACGGACCTAGCATGGATTATTATAAGAAACTCTTT. Its protein is CATWDGPSMDYYKKLF.

Relative to its sample, this clone is medium-sized. The chain recombines TRGV10 with TRGJ1 or TRGJ2. TRGV10 is labeled an ORF, and its function is uncertain. Germline trimming cut 8 bases from V and 6 bases from J; bases unmatched to any gene: 17. The CDR3 has 15 amino acids. CDR3 amino acids: CAAWDYSRTPYKKLF. CDR3 DNA: TGTGCTGCGTGGGATTATTCCCGAACACCTTATAAGAAACTCTTT.

By sample share, this clone is medium-sized. TCRdb lists the protein of a much larger clone for this DNA, which differs at residue 9, so this is likely a read error; the protein given here is translated from the DNA itself. The chain recombines TRGV4 with TRGJ1 or TRGJ2. Germline V gives CDR1 EGSTGY, CDR2 YDSYTSSV. CDR3 size: 16 residues. V gave up 4 bases and J gave up 2 bases; unmatched junction bases: 14. The CDR3 DNA is TGTGCCACCTGGGACGGGCCTAGCATAGATTATTATAAGAAACTCTTT. Translation: CATWDGPSIDYYKKLF.

The chain is built from TRGV9 and TRGJ1 or TRGJ2. Germline loops: CDR1 GITISATS, CDR2 ISYDGTV (reference sequence). The CDR3 totals 13 residues. V lost 3 bases, J lost 7 bases, and 9 bases stayed unmatched. CDR3 sequence (DNA): TGTGCCTTGTGGGAGTTCGAATTATATAAGAAACTCTTT. This codes for CALWEFELYKKLF.

This clone was seen only a few times. The J gene is TRGJ1 or TRGJ2, the V gene TRGV8. CDR3 length: 14 amino acids. Germline V gene sequence: CDR1 VENAVY, CDR2 YDSYNSRV. Losses at the gene ends were 2 bases for V and 7 bases for J; bases not matched to a gene: 11. This chain's CDR3 is CATWDTLLGYKKLF. CDR3 sequence (DNA): TGTGCCACCTGGGATACTTTATTGGGCTATAAGAAACTCTTT.

This clone was seen many times. The chain combines TRGV8 with TRGJP1. This CDR3 is 12 amino acids long. Looked up from germline, CDR1 is VENAVY and CDR2 is YDSYNSRV. The J segment lost 4 bases and the V segment lost 8 bases, leaving 4 bases of the junction unmatched. The CDR3, as DNA: TGTGCCACCTCAAACACTGGTTGGTTCAAGATATTT. This gives the protein CATSNTGWFKIF.

The table lists this clone with a few counts. A V gene of TRGV4 was called, but no J gene was assigned. Germline V lookup: CDR1 EGSTGY, CDR2 YDSYTSSV. This CDR3 comprises 10 residues. CDR3 sequence: CATWDAWKLF. CDR3 nucleotide sequence: TGTGCCACCTGGGATGCCTGGAAACTCTTC.

J is TRGJ1 or TRGJ2 and V is TRGV2. The CDR3 totals 14 residues. In germline, CDR1 is EGSNGY, CDR2 YDSYNSKV. V shed 0 bases, J shed 4 bases, and the junction held 6 bases outside the gene matches. The chain's CDR3 is CATWDGLPYYKKLF. The CDR3 region has the DNA TGTGCCACCTGGGACGGGCTTCCATATTATAAGAAACTCTTT.

The CDR3 DNA sequence: TGTGCCACCCCACGCTCTAATTATTATAAGAAACTCTTT. Its protein is CATPRSNYYKKLF. The chain couples TRGV4 to TRGJ1 or TRGJ2. Looked up from germline, CDR1 is EGSTGY and CDR2 is YDSYTSSV. The junction had 9 bases not matched to a gene; V was cut back by 9 bases and J by 1 base. CDR3 size: 13 residues.

The chain carries TRGV8 and TRGJP2. The germline V gene has CDR1 VENAVY and CDR2 YDSYNSRV. The CDR3 runs to 14 residues. The J segment lost 11 bases and the V segment lost 2 bases, leaving 11 bases of the junction unmatched. As DNA, the CDR3 is TGTGCCACCTGGGATATCCCCTCAGCGTGGATCAAGACGTTT. It translates to CATWDIPSAWIKTF.

This sequence joins TRGV10 and TRGJP1. TRGV10 carries the ORF label, with uncertain function. V gave up 8 bases and J gave up 7 bases; unmatched junction bases: 29. This CDR3 is built from 20 residues. Here the CDR3 reads CAAWDWIRWIGQGYGWFKIF. Here the CDR3 DNA reads TGTGCTGCGTGGGATTGGATAAGGTGGATTGGGCAGGGCTATGGTTGGTTCAAGATATTT.

This clone has only a few counts. The protein in this entry is translated from the DNA; at residue 7 it differs from the protein listed in TCRdb. The chain joins TRGV3 to TRGJ1 or TRGJ2. The CDR3 has 14 residues. Germline CDR1 reads VTNTFY; CDR2 reads YDVSTARD (reference sequence). The ends lost 0 bases at V and 4 bases at J; junction bases unmatched: 6. The chain's CDR3 is CATWDRQGYYKKLF. CDR3 in DNA: TGTGCCACCTGGGACAGGCAGGGGTATTATAAGAAACTCTTT.

This clone is labeled as medium-sized. It is unclear where the CDR3 begins or ends on the DNA, so no DNA is shown, and the CDR3 is as TCRdb lists it. This chain joins TRGV11 and TRGJP2. TRGV11 belongs to the ORF category, with a function that is uncertain. 17 amino acids form the CDR3, both terminal residues included. CDR3 protein: CTTVPARVYSSDWIKTF.

This clone is termed medium-sized (0.01 to 0.1%). A single base is all that separates this from a far larger clone, so a read error is likely. The same CDR3 can be traced to other DNA sequences in this sample. This sequence joins TRGV8 and TRGJP1. Germline V gene lookup returns CDR1 VENAVY and CDR2 YDSYNSRV. The CDR3 runs 16 residues. Trimming cost V 0 bases and J 1 base; bases outside gene matches: 5. Here the CDR3 reads CATWDRGGTTGWFKIF. As DNA, the CDR3 is TGTGCCACCTGGGATAGGGGGGGTACCACTGGTTGGTTCAAGATATTT.